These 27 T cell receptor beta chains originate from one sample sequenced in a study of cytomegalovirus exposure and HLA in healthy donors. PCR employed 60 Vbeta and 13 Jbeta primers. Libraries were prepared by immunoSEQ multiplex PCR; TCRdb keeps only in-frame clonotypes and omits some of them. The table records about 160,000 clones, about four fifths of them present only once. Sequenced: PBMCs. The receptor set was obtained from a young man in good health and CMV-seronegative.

CDR3 residues: CATGTLVTPYEQYF. In nucleotides, the CDR3 is TGTGCCACGGGGACTCTTGTAACCCCCTACGAGCAGTACTTC. The gene calls are TRBV7-9 and TRBJ2-7, with TRBD2 as a possible D gene (6 bases). Trimming removed 10 bases at V and 2 bases at J, with 18 bases between. The CDR3 consists of 14 residues. Germline V gene data show CDR1 as SEHNR and CDR2 as FQNEAQ (reference sequence).

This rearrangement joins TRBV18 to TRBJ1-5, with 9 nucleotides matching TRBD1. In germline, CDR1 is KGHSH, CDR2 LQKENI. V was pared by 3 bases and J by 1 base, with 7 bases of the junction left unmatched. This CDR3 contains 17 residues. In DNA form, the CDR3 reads TGTGCCAGCTCACCTGGGACAGGGATGTTAAGCAATCAGCCCCAGCATTTT. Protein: CASSPGTGMLSNQPQHF.

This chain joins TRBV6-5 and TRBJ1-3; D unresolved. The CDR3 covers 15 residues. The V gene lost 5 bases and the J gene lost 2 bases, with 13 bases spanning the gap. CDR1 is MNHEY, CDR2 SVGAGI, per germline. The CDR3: CASSRERPTGNTIYF. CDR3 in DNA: TGTGCCAGCAGTCGGGAGCGACCGACTGGAAACACCATATATTTT.

The CDR3 DNA sequence: TGTGCCAGCAGCCTCGGAGGGGGCTTTAGCAATCAGCCCCAGCATTTT. Its protein product is CASSLGGGFSNQPQHF. The V gene is TRBV13, the J gene TRBJ1-5; 7 positions agree with TRBD1. The CDR3 has 16 residues. J lost 0 bases, V lost 5 bases, and 7 bases had no gene match. Germline values: CDR1 PRHDT, CDR2 FYEKMQ (reference sequence).

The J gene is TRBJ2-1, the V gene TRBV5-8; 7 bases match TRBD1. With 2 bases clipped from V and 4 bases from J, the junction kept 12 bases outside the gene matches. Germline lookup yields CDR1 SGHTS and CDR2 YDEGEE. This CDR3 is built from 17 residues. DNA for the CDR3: TGTGCCAGCAGCTTTTACGGTGGGGCAGGGGGTTACAATGAGCAGTTCTTC. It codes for CASSFYGGAGGYNEQFF.

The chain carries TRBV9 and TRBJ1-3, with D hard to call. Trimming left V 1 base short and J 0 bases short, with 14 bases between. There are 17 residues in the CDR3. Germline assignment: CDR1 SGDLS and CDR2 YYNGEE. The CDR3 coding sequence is TGTGCCAGCAGCGTAAAAACGGGTATCAACTCTGGAAACACCATATATTTT. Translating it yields CASSVKTGINSGNTIYF.

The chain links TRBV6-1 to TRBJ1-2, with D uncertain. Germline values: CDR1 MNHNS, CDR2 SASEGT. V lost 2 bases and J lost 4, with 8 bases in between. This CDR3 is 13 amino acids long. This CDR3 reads CASSEREGYGYTF. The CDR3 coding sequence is TGTGCCAGCAGTGAAAGGGAGGGCTATGGCTACACCTTC.

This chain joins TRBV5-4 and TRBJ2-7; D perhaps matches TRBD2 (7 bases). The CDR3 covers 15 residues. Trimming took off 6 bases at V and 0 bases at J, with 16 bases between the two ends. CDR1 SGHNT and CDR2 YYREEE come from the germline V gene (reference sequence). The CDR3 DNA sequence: TGTGCCAGCACCACGGGGGGCGGCCTCTCCTACGAGCAGTACTTC. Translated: CASTTGGGLSYEQYF.

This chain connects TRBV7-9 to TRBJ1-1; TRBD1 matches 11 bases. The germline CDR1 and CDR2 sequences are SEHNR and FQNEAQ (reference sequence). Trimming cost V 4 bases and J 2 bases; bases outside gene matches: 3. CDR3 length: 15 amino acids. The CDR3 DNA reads TGTGCCAGCAGCTCGGACAGGGGGCCCAACACTGAAGCTTTCTTT. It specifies CASSSDRGPNTEAFF.

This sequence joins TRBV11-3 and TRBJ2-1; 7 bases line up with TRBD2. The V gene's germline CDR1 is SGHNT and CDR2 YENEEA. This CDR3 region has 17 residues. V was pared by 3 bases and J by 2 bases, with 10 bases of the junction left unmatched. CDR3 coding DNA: TGTGCCAGCAGCTTGGGCGTCTTAGCGGGTGCCTACAATGAGCAGTTCTTC. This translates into CASSLGVLAGAYNEQFF.

The CDR3 bases are TGCGCCAGCAGCCAAGATCGACTGCCCCCAGAGACCCAGTACTTC. Encoded protein: CASSQDRLPPETQYF. The V call is TRBV4-3, the J call TRBJ2-5; D gene unclear. CDR1 is LGHNA, CDR2 YSLEER, per germline. This CDR3 contains 15 residues. V was trimmed by 0 bases and J by 4 bases, leaving 12 bases between them.

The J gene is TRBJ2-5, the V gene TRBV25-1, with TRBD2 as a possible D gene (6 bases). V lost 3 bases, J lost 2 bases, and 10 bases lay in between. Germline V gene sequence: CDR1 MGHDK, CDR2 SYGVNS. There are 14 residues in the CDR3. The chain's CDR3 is CASSEVGGQETQYF. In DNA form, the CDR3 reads TGTGCCAGCAGTGAGGTGGGGGGTCAAGAGACCCAGTACTTC.

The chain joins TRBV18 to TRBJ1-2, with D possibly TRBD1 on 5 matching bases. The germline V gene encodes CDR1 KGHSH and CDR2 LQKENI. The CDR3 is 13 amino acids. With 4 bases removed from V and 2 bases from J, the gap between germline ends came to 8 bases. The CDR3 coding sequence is TGTGCCAGCTCACGGGACTTCAACTATGGCTACACCTTC. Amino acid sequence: CASSRDFNYGYTF.

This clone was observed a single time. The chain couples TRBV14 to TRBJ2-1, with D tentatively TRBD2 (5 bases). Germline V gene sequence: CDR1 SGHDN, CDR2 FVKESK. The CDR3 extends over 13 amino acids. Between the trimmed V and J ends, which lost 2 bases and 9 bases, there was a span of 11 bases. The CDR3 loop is CASSQSLRGEQFF. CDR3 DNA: TGTGCCAGCAGCCAATCGCTCCGGGGTGAGCAGTTCTTC.

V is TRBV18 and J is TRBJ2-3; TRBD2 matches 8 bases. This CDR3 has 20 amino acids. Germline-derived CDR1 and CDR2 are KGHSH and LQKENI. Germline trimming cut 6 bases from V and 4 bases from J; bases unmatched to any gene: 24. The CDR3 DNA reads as TGTGCCAGCTCGCCAATACTCCACCAAGGGGGGACTAGTAGTGCAGATACGCAGTATTTT. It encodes CASSPILHQGGTSSADTQYF.

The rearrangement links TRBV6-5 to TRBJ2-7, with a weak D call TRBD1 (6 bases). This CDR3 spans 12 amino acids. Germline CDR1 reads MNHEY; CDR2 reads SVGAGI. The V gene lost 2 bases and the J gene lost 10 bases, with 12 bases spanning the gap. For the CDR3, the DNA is TGTGCCAGCAGTTACAGAACAGGGAGACAGTACTTC. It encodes CASSYRTGRQYF.

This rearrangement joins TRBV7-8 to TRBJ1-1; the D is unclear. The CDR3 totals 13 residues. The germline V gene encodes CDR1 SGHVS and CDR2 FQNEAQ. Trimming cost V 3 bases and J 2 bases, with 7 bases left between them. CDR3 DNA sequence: TGTGCCAGCAGCTTGCAGGCTAACACTGAAGCTTTCTTT. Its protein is CASSLQANTEAFF.

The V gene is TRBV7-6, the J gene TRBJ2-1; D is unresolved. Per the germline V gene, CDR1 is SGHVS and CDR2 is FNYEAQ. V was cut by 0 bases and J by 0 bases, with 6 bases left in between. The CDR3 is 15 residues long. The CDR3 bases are TGTGCCAGCAGCTTAGCAGTGAGCTCCTACAATGAGCAGTTCTTC. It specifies CASSLAVSSYNEQFF.

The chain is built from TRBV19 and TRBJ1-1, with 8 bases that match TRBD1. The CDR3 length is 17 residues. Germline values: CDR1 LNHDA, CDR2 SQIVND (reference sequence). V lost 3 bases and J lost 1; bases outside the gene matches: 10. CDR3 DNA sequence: TGTGCCAGTAGTATGGTGTGGACCGGGACAGGGAACACTGAAGCTTTCTTT. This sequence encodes CASSMVWTGTGNTEAFF. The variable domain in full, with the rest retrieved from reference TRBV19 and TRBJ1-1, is DGGITQSPKYLFRKEGQNVTLSCEQNLNHDAMYWYRQDPGQGLRLIYYSQIVNDFQKGDIAEGYSVSREKKESFPLTVTSAQKNPTAFYLCASSMVWTGTGNTEAFFGQGTRLTVV.

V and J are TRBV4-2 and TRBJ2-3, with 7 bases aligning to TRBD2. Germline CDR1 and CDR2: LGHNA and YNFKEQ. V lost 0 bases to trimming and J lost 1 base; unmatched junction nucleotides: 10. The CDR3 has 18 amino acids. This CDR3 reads CASSQDGSSGFGTDTQYF. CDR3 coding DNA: TGTGCCAGCAGCCAAGATGGGTCTAGCGGTTTCGGCACAGATACGCAGTATTTT.

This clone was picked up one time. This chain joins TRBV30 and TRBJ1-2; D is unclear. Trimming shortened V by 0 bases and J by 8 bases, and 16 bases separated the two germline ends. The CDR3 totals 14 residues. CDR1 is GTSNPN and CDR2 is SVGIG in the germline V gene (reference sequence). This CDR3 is CAWSVQPVTRGYTF. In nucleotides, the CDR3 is TGTGCCTGGAGTGTACAGCCTGTTACTAGAGGCTACACCTTC.

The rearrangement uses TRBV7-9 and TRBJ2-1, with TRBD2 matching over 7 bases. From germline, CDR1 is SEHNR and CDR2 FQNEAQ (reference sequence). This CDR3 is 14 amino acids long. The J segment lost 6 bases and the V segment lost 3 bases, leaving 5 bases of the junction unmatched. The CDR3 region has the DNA TGTGCCAGCAGCTTGGGGAGGGGCCTCAATGAGCAGTTCTTC. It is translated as CASSLGRGLNEQFF.

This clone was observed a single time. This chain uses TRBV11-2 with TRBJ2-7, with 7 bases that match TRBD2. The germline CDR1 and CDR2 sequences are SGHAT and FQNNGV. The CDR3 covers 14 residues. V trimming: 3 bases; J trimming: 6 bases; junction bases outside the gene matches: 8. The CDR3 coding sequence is TGTGCCAGCAGCTTGGGAGGGGTGCAACTCGAGCAGTACTTC. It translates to CASSLGGVQLEQYF.

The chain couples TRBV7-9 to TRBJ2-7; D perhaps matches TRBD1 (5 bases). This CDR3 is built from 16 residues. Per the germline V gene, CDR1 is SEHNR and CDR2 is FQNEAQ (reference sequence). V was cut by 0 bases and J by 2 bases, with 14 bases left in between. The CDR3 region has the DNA TGTGCCAGCAGCTTAGCGAGGTTACAAGGGGCCTACGAGCAGTACTTC. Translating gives CASSLARLQGAYEQYF.

CDR3 residues: CASTLDRGATFF. The CDR3 region has the DNA TGTGCCAGCACTCTGGACAGGGGGGCAACTTTCTTT. V and J are TRBV28 and TRBJ1-1; TRBD1 matches 10 bases. The CDR3 runs 12 residues. V was clipped by 7 bases and J by 12 bases; unmatched bases: 8. From germline, CDR1 is MDHEN and CDR2 SYDVKM.

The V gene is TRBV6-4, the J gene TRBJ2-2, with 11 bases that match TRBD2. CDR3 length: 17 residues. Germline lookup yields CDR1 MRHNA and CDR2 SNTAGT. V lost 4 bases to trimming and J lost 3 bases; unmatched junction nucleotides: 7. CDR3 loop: CASSAHKGLADTGELFF. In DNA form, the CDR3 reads TGTGCCAGCAGTGCCCATAAGGGACTAGCGGACACCGGGGAGCTGTTTTTT.

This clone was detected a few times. CDR3 in amino acids: CASSPIGVVNQPQHF. As DNA, the CDR3 is TGTGCCAGCAGTCCTATAGGGGTGGTCAATCAGCCCCAGCATTTT. The V and J genes are TRBV6-1 and TRBJ1-5, with a tentative D call TRBD1 (5 bases). CDR1 MNHNS and CDR2 SASEGT come from the germline V gene. The CDR3 runs 15 residues. Trimming took 5 bases from V and 3 from J, leaving 14 bases between them.